The next 20 T cell receptor beta chains were all read from a single sample in a study of patients and donors after allogeneic stem cell transplantation. TCRdb used MiXCR to reprocess the RT-PCR reads, holding one entry per CDR3 protein. The table lists approximately 98,000 distinct CDR3 sequences, about a third of them singletons. Sequenced material: blood, either unsorted or a sorted T cell fraction (not recorded which). The receptors here all came from a human donor who was either an allogeneic HSCT recipient or a stem cell or donor lymphocyte infusion donor (not recorded which). It is not recorded whose cells these are; they may come from a transplant donor.

The chain combines TRBV20-1 with TRBJ2-7; tentative D call: TRBD1 (5 bases). Trimming left V 0 bases short and J 2 bases short, with 11 bases between. The CDR3 consists of 14 residues. Per germline, CDR1 DFQATT and CDR2 SNEGSKA (reference sequence). As DNA, the CDR3 is TGCAGTGCTAGAGATCACAGGACCCCCTACGAGCAGTACTTC. Protein: CSARDHRTPYEQYF.

V and J are TRBV18 and TRBJ1-1, with unresolved D. Germline V CDR1 and CDR2: KGHSH, LQKENI. This CDR3 is built from 15 residues. Trimming took off 3 bases at V and 1 base at J, with 12 bases between the two ends. As DNA, the CDR3 is TGTGCCAGCTCACCGCCGGGGTTTACGAACACTGAAGCTTTCTTT. Residues: CASSPPGFTNTEAFF.

In its sample, this clonotype was seen a few times. The chain has TRBV20-1 and TRBJ1-1; D uncertain. This CDR3 has 19 amino acids. The germline V and J ends were trimmed by 0 bases and 0 bases, with 23 bases remaining between them. Germline CDR1 DFQATT, CDR2 SNEGSKA (reference sequence). Written as DNA, the CDR3 is TGCAGTGCTAGAGATTTAAGGAGCGCCCTGACAACCATGAACACTGAAGCTTTCTTT. Translated: CSARDLRSALTTMNTEAFF.

The chain employs TRBV6-6 and TRBJ1-4; TRBD1 might be the D (5 bases). The CDR3 spans 15 residues. V was clipped by 6 bases and J by 7 bases, with 18 bases between them. CDR1 is MNHNY, CDR2 SVGAGI, per germline (reference sequence). The CDR3 reads CASRPTNGGFEKLFF. The CDR3 DNA follows: TGTGCCAGCAGACCTACTAACGGGGGTTTTGAAAAACTGTTTTTT.

The rearrangement uses TRBV4-2 and TRBJ2-3; D unresolved. CDR1 and CDR2 from the germline V gene are LGHNA and YNFKEQ. The V gene lost 0 bases and the J gene lost 1 base, with 5 bases spanning the gap. This CDR3 is 14 amino acids long. The CDR3 DNA reads TGTGCCAGCAGCCAAGAGGAAGGCACAGATACGCAGTATTTT. Encoded protein: CASSQEEGTDTQYF.

This clonotype was detected a few times. The J gene is TRBJ2-1, the V gene TRBV29-1; the D gene could be TRBD1 or TRBD2 (7 bases each). Trimming stripped 4 bases from V and 10 bases from J, with 17 bases between. Germline-derived CDR1 and CDR2 are SQVTM and ANQGSEA. The CDR3 has 13 amino acids. CDR3 residues: CSVANPQGGEQFF. The CDR3, as DNA: TGCAGCGTTGCCAACCCTCAGGGGGGGGAGCAGTTCTTC.

This clonotype was seen a handful of times. The CDR3 protein is CASGREGQGASYEQYF. CDR3 nucleotide sequence: TGTGCCAGCGGCCGGGAGGGGCAGGGGGCTTCCTACGAGCAGTACTTC. V gene TRBV6-5 combines with J gene TRBJ2-7; D may be TRBD1 or TRBD2 (8 bases each). There are 16 residues in the CDR3. Trimming took off 8 bases at V and 1 base at J, with 21 bases between the two ends. Looked up from germline, CDR1 is MNHEY and CDR2 is SVGAGI.

This clonotype turned up a few times. DNA of the CDR3: TGCAGTGCTCGTCTCCCAGGAGTCTGGTACGAGCAGTACTTC. It translates to CSARLPGVWYEQYF. The rearrangement uses TRBV20-1 and TRBJ2-7; D not certain. The V gene's germline CDR1 is DFQATT and CDR2 SNEGSKA (reference sequence). The CDR3 runs 14 residues. Trimming removed 5 bases at V and 4 bases at J, with 18 bases between.

V usage is TRBV21-1 and J usage is TRBJ2-7. TRBV21-1 counts as a pseudogene. The CDR3 extends over 14 amino acids. Here the CDR3 DNA reads TGTGCCAGCAGCAGAGGTGCCGGATCCTACGAGCAGTACTTC. Translated, it gives CASSRGAGSYEQYF.

The rearrangement joins TRBV29-1 to TRBJ2-2; D not certain. The V end was cut by 2 bases, the J end by 5 bases, with 6 bases between. Germline assignment: CDR1 SQVTM and CDR2 ANQGSEA. The CDR3 covers 12 residues. In DNA form, the CDR3 reads TGCAGCGTTGAATCTCCGACCGGGGAGCTGTTTTTT. Translating gives CSVESPTGELFF.

This clonotype has a handful of counts. The chain recombines TRBV6-5 with TRBJ2-7; D not resolved. Trimming removed 5 bases from V and 4 bases from J, with 18 bases in between. The CDR3 consists of 15 residues. Germline loops: CDR1 MNHEY, CDR2 SVGAGI. The DNA of the CDR3 is TGTGCCAGCAGTGGCCCCCGGTCCGGAAGGTACGAGCAGTACTTC. Its translation: CASSGPRSGRYEQYF.

This clonotype has just a few counts. The chain has TRBV28 and TRBJ1-5; TRBD1 matches 8 bases. The CDR3 is 16 amino acids. The germline gives CDR1 MDHEN, CDR2 SYDVKM. Trimming removed 5 bases from V and 1 base from J; junction bases left unmatched: 7. The CDR3 loop is CASSQTRTGSNQPQHF. The CDR3 DNA follows: TGTGCCAGCAGTCAAACCCGGACAGGGAGCAATCAGCCCCAGCATTTT.

There are a few counts of this clonotype. The chain couples TRBV20-1 to TRBJ1-1, with D tentatively TRBD1 (6 bases). The germline CDR1 and CDR2 sequences are DFQATT and SNEGSKA (reference sequence). The CDR3 consists of 14 residues. V dropped 6 bases and J dropped 3 bases, with 17 bases sitting between them. The CDR3 nucleotides read TGCAGTGCCCGGAACAGGGTGAGGGACACTGAAGCTTTCTTT. Protein product: CSARNRVRDTEAFF.

The chain has TRBV27 and TRBJ2-2, with TRBD2 as a possible D gene (6 bases). Germline-derived CDR1 and CDR2 are MNHEY and SMNVEV (reference sequence). Trimming left V 0 bases short and J 2 bases short, with 7 bases between. The CDR3 contains 15 residues. The CDR3 sequence is CASSLSGLNTGELFF. The CDR3 bases are TGTGCCAGCAGTTTATCGGGACTTAACACCGGGGAGCTGTTTTTT.

The chain uses TRBV20-1 and TRBJ1-3; D remains unclear. CDR3 size: 12 residues. Germline V gene sequence: CDR1 DFQATT, CDR2 SNEGSKA (reference sequence). Trimming shortened V by 0 bases and J by 4 bases, and 4 bases separated the two germline ends. The CDR3 region has the DNA TGCAGTGCTAGAGAGGGGGGAAACACCATATATTTT. This sequence encodes CSAREGGNTIYF.

This clonotype was picked up many times. The chain employs TRBV20-1 and TRBJ1-5; D remains ambiguous. V lost 5 bases and J lost 6, with 14 bases in between. The CDR3 extends over 13 amino acids. Germline CDR1 DFQATT, CDR2 SNEGSKA (reference sequence). The CDR3 region has the DNA TGCAGTGCTCCAGACCCTCTAGGTCAGCCCCAGCATTTT. It specifies CSAPDPLGQPQHF.

Worth noting for this clonotype: A read error may be the cause here, since a much bigger clone is one base away. V is TRBV12-3 or TRBV12-4 and J is TRBJ1-3; D gene unclear. The CDR3 sequence is 12 residues long. The V end was cut by 7 bases, the J end by 4 bases, with 8 bases between. CDR3 protein: CASTRRGNTIYF. CDR3 DNA: TGTGCCAGCACCAGGAGAGGAAACACCATATATTTT.

This clonotype has a handful of counts. V and J are TRBV27 and TRBJ1-2, with D tentatively TRBD1 (5 bases). Germline-derived CDR1 and CDR2 are MNHEY and SMNVEV (reference sequence). This CDR3 has 13 residues. With 2 bases removed from V and 4 bases from J, the gap between germline ends came to 8 bases. The CDR3 DNA sequence: TGTGCCAGCAGTTTAGTGGGGGGCTATGGCTACACCTTC. Protein product: CASSLVGGYGYTF.

A few counts support this clonotype. The chain is built from TRBV20-1 and TRBJ2-7, with 10 bases aligning to TRBD2. The CDR3 has 14 amino acids. Trimming removed 4 bases from V and 3 bases from J; junction bases left unmatched: 6. CDR1 and CDR2 (germline): DFQATT, SNEGSKA (reference sequence). CDR3 DNA: TGCAGTGCTAATGCGCCTAGCGGGAGCTACGAGCAGTACTTC. Protein product: CSANAPSGSYEQYF.

This chain connects TRBV12-3 or TRBV12-4 to TRBJ2-2; 9 bases are a match to TRBD1. The V gene end was trimmed by 6 bases and the J gene end by 1 base; junction bases not matched to a gene: 3. CDR3 size: 15 residues. The CDR3 here is CASSRDRVNTGELFF. As DNA, the CDR3 is TGTGCCAGCAGCCGGGACAGGGTGAACACCGGGGAGCTGTTTTTT.